A selection of T cell receptor beta chains follows, all from one sample in a study of T cell changes during pregnancy in multiple sclerosis. Sequencing was performed with immunoSEQ multiplex PCR; in TCRdb, only in-frame clones are kept and a portion is missing. This sample has around 32,000 clones, with around 92% found just once. The sequencing used CD8+ T cells from peripheral blood mononuclear cells, collected in the second trimester of pregnancy. All receptors derive from a female donor in good health, enrolled as a control in a pregnancy study. Both conserved end residues are part of each CDR3. A D gene is named only where the DNA matches it firmly. Clone size is given for some rows only: seen once, a few or many times, or a class if the clone is expanded.

clone_size j_call d_call v_call cdr3_aa cdr3_nt
few TRBJ1-1 NA TRBV19 CASSINGAHTEAFF TGTGCCAGTAGTATTAATGGGGCGCACACTGAAGCTTTCTTT
NA TRBJ1-2 TRBD1 TRBV29-1 CSVGETGSYGYTF TGCAGCGTGGGCGAGACAGGGAGCTATGGCTACACCTTC
once TRBJ1-5 NA TRBV19 CASSIVPGSNQPQHF TGTGCCAGTAGTATAGTACCGGGTAGCAATCAGCCCCAGCATTTT
NA TRBJ2-7 TRBD1 TRBV15 CATSRAGTGGSYEQYF TGTGCCACCAGCAGAGCGGGAACAGGGGGCTCCTACGAGCAGTACTTC
NA TRBJ2-1 NA TRBV4-1 CASSQDTRGNEQFF TGCGCCAGCAGCCAAGATACCAGGGGCAATGAGCAGTTCTTC
NA TRBJ1-2 NA TRBV27 CASSPGQKAYGYTF TGTGCCAGCAGTCCCGGACAGAAGGCCTATGGCTACACCTTC
NA TRBJ2-1 NA TRBV19 CASSGSSYNEQFF TGTGCCAGTAGCGGTAGCTCCTACAATGAGCAGTTCTTC
once TRBJ1-2 TRBD1 TRBV7-9 CASSPQGDLHYGYTF TGTGCCAGCAGCCCACAGGGGGATTTGCACTATGGCTACACCTTC
NA TRBJ1-1 TRBD1 TRBV5-6 CASSLSTGVETEAFF TGTGCCAGCAGCTTATCAACAGGGGTGGAAACTGAAGCTTTCTTT
NA TRBJ1-1 TRBD1 TRBV7-3 CASSTRQGVGTEAFF TGTGCCAGCAGCACACGACAGGGGGTGGGTACTGAAGCTTTCTTT
once TRBJ1-4 TRBD1 TRBV7-8 CASSPSPGTGGGEKLFF TGTGCCAGCAGCCCCAGTCCCGGGACAGGGGGAGGGGAAAAACTGTTTTTT
NA TRBJ1-1 TRBD1 TRBV19 CASSSFEGQGGSTEAFF TGTGCCAGTAGTTCCTTCGAGGGACAGGGTGGTTCAACTGAAGCTTTCTTT
NA TRBJ2-7 TRBD1 TRBV7-6 CASSPNQGQGSLEQYF TGTGCCAGCAGCCCCAATCAAGGACAGGGGTCCCTCGAGCAGTACTTC
NA TRBJ1-1 NA TRBV10-3 CAIRVGHTEAFF TGTGCCATCAGGGTGGGCCACACTGAAGCTTTCTTT
NA TRBJ1-2 TRBD1 TRBV27 CASSLSFRTGGGPYGYTF TGTGCCAGCAGTTTAAGCTTCAGGACAGGGGGCGGCCCCTATGGCTACACCTTC
NA TRBJ1-2 NA TRBV23-1 CASSPSRKYGYTF TGCGCCAGCAGTCCTAGCAGAAAATATGGCTACACCTTC
NA TRBJ2-7 NA TRBV19 CASSIIVRRGQPSYEQYF TGTGCCAGTAGTATAATAGTCCGTCGCGGACAGCCTTCCTACGAGCAGTACTTC
NA TRBJ2-7 NA TRBV2 CASTVNREGYEQYF TGTGCCAGCACAGTTAACAGGGAGGGTTACGAGCAGTACTTC
once TRBJ1-2 NA TRBV9 CASSVQGGGGYTF TGTGCCAGCAGCGTCCAAGGGGGGGGCGGCTACACCTTC
NA TRBJ1-1 NA TRBV5-6 CASSLATGEAFF TGTGCCAGCAGCTTGGCCACGGGTGAAGCTTTCTTT
NA TRBJ2-7 NA TRBV30 CAWNLEGSHEQYF TGTGCCTGGAACCTGGAGGGCTCCCACGAGCAGTACTTC
once TRBJ2-2 NA TRBV5-1 CASSLYPVANTGELFF TGCGCCAGCAGCTTGTACCCGGTCGCAAACACCGGGGAGCTGTTTTTT
NA TRBJ1-2 TRBD1 TRBV27 CASSDRGNGYTF TGTGCCAGCAGTGACAGGGGCAATGGCTACACCTTC
once TRBJ1-1 NA TRBV30 CAWSVADGTEAFF TGTGCCTGGAGTGTGGCAGACGGGACTGAAGCTTTCTTT
NA TRBJ2-7 NA TRBV5-4 CASSLPGGAYEQYF TGTGCCAGCAGCTTGCCGGGGGGCGCATACGAGCAGTACTTC
NA TRBJ2-3 NA TRBV7-9 CASSRETTDTFGGTQYF TGTGCCAGCAGCCGGGAAACGACCGACACTTTCGGGGGTACGCAGTATTTT
once TRBJ2-7 TRBD1 TRBV27 CASRSGGGRVYEQYF TGTGCCAGCAGATCAGGGGGCGGTAGGGTCTACGAGCAGTACTTC
NA TRBJ2-7 NA TRBV27 CASSWAGALYEQYF TGTGCCAGCAGTTGGGCGGGGGCCCTTTACGAGCAGTACTTC
NA TRBJ1-4 TRBD1 TRBV7-9 CASSPGRGLDEKLFF TGTGCCAGCAGCCCCGGCAGGGGGCTCGATGAAAAACTGTTTTTT
NA TRBJ2-7 TRBD2 TRBV9 CASSAGGDRTYEQYF TGTGCCAGCAGCGCTGGGGGGGACCGGACCTACGAGCAGTACTTC
NA TRBJ1-2 TRBD1 TRBV27 CASSFGTGGGYTF TGTGCCAGCAGTTTCGGGACAGGGGGAGGCTACACCTTC
once TRBJ1-1 NA TRBV7-9 CASSFGIGAFF TGTGCCAGCAGCTTCGGGATTGGGGCTTTCTTT
NA TRBJ2-7 NA TRBV25-1 CASSELLSYEQYF TGTGCCAGCAGTGAACTACTTAGCTACGAGCAGTACTTC
NA TRBJ1-1 TRBD1 TRBV27 CASSLDRVGRNTEAFF TGTGCCAGCAGTTTAGACAGGGTCGGAAGGAACACTGAAGCTTTCTTT
NA TRBJ2-7 TRBD2 TRBV9 CASSVGAGADEQYF TGTGCCAGCAGCGTAGGAGCGGGGGCCGACGAGCAGTACTTC
NA TRBJ2-7 TRBD1 TRBV10-3 CAISERTGEDEQYF TGTGCCATCAGTGAACGGACAGGGGAGGACGAGCAGTACTTC
NA TRBJ2-7 NA TRBV7-6 CASSPAQGSTEQYF TGTGCCAGCAGCCCCGCCCAGGGGTCTACCGAGCAGTACTTC
NA TRBJ1-2 NA TRBV27 CASSNGAYGYTF TGTGCCAGCAGTAACGGTGCCTATGGCTACACCTTC
NA TRBJ2-7 NA TRBV27 CASSPEGRQAIYEQYF TGTGCCAGCAGTCCCGAAGGTCGTCAGGCTATCTACGAGCAGTACTTC
once TRBJ1-2 TRBD1 TRBV4-3 CASSRFVQGAYYGYTF TGCGCCAGCAGCCGGTTTGTCCAGGGGGCATATTATGGCTACACCTTC
NA TRBJ1-1 NA TRBV4-2 CASSQDSRGTEAFF TGTGCCAGCAGCCAAGATTCCCGAGGCACTGAAGCTTTCTTT
NA TRBJ2-7 NA TRBV6-5 CASSATSGSYEQYF TGTGCCAGCAGCGCTACTTCAGGGTCCTACGAGCAGTACTTC
NA TRBJ2-1 TRBD1 TRBV11-2 CASSFGQGNEQFF TGTGCCAGCAGCTTTGGACAGGGGAATGAGCAGTTCTTC
NA TRBJ1-2 TRBD1 TRBV19 CASQGADGYTF TGTGCCAGTCAGGGGGCAGATGGCTACACCTTC
once TRBJ1-1 TRBD1 TRBV27 CASSLARGTEAFF TGTGCCAGCAGTTTGGCCAGGGGGACTGAAGCTTTCTTT
NA TRBJ1-4 NA TRBV4-1 CASSQSGRGEGKLFF TGCGCCAGCAGCCAAAGCGGCAGGGGCGAAGGAAAACTGTTTTTT